A selection of T cell receptor beta chains follows, all from one sample in a study of CD8 T cells in Susac syndrome. TCRdb reanalysed the immunoSEQ multiplex PCR reads using MiXCR and keeps one entry per CDR3 protein. This sample has about 140,000 distinct CDR3 sequences, with approximately 95% found just once. The specimen was CD4+ T cells from PBMCs. The receptors were sampled from a human donor with Susac syndrome. CDR3s include the opening cysteine and the closing phenylalanine or tryptophan. The D gene is left open where the match is weak. Not all rows give a size; the values are once, few, many and, for expanded clones, a class.

>NA|NA|TRBJ1-6|TRBV25-1
TGTGCCAGCAGGGAAGGTAATTCACCCCTCCACTTT
CASREGNSPLHF
>NA|NA|TRBJ2-2|TRBV20-1
TGCAGTGCTGTTAGCGGAAACACCGGGGAGCTGTTTTTT
CSAVSGNTGELFF
>NA|NA|TRBJ2-5|TRBV7-8
TGTGCCAGCAGCTTAGGCGGGACGGCCCTTGGGACCCAGTACTTC
CASSLGGTALGTQYF
>NA|NA|TRBJ2-5|TRBV18
TGTGCCAGCTCACCCGTGGGAGTGGAGACCCAGTACTTC
CASSPVGVETQYF
>TRBD1|NA|TRBJ2-4|TRBV20-1
TGCAGCTCGACAGGGCGGGCCAAAAACATTCAGTACTTC
CSSTGRAKNIQYF
>NA|NA|TRBJ2-3|TRBV7-3
TGTGCCAGCAGCTTAAGTGCGGACCCAGATACGCAGTATTTT
CASSLSADPDTQYF
>NA|NA|TRBJ1-2|TRBV20-1
TGCAGTGCCTTTACAGGTGGAGGCTACACCTTC
CSAFTGGGYTF
>NA|few|TRBJ2-7|TRBV12-3/TRBV12-4
TGTGCCAGCAGTTTAGGCGGTACCTACGAGCAGTACTTC
CASSLGGTYEQYF
>NA|NA|TRBJ2-1|TRBV5-1
TGCGCCTCGGGTTGGAAAGACAATGAGCAGTTCTTC
CASGWKDNEQFF
>NA|NA|TRBJ1-1|TRBV18
TGTGCCAGCTCACACGAAAGGGAGGGAACTGAAGCTTTCTTT
CASSHEREGTEAFF
>TRBD1|NA|TRBJ2-7|TRBV3-1
TGTGCCAGCAGCCGACAGGGTCTCTACGAGCAGTACTTC
CASSRQGLYEQYF
>NA|NA|TRBJ1-3|TRBV30
TGTGCCTCTTCCGGAAACACCATATATTTT
CASSGNTIYF
>NA|NA|TRBJ2-3|TRBV3-1
TGTGCCAGCAGTCCCCGGACAGTTGAGACAGATACGCAGTATTTT
CASSPRTVETDTQYF
>TRBD1|NA|TRBJ1-2|TRBV7-8
TGTGCCAGCAGCTCCCCGGGACAGGGCTACGGCTACACCTTC
CASSSPGQGYGYTF
>TRBD2|NA|TRBJ2-1|TRBV7-3
TGTGCCAGCAGCGCGGGGCTAGCGGGAGTTGAGCAGTTCTTC
CASSAGLAGVEQFF
>NA|NA|TRBJ2-7|TRBV27
TGTGCCAGCAGCGGGAATCGGGCAAGAGAGCAGTACTTC
CASSGNRAREQYF
>NA|NA|TRBJ1-1|TRBV28
TGTGCCAGCAGGGACGGGAGGGTTGAAGCTTTCTTT
CASRDGRVEAFF
>TRBD1|NA|TRBJ1-5|TRBV25-1
TGTGCCAGCAGTGGACAGGGACCCAATCAGCCCCAGCATTTT
CASSGQGPNQPQHF
>NA|once|TRBJ1-5|TRBV20-1
TGCAGTGCGCGCCGGGACATAAATCAGCCCCAGCATTTT
CSARRDINQPQHF
>TRBD2|NA|TRBJ2-1|TRBV6-1
TGTGCCAGCAGCCGCCAGACTAGCGGGAGTGGCAATGAGCAGTTCTTC
CASSRQTSGSGNEQFF
>NA|NA|TRBJ2-1|TRBV5-1
TGCGCCAGCAGCCCCCCCGGGCGTCCCTACAATGAGCAGTTCTTC
CASSPPGRPYNEQFF
>TRBD1|once|TRBJ2-7|TRBV5-1
TGCGCCAGCAGCGTAACCGGGACAGGAGCCTACGAGCAGTACTTC
CASSVTGTGAYEQYF